This is a list of T cell receptor beta chains from one sample in a study of cytomegalovirus exposure and HLA in healthy donors. Some clones are missing from TCRdb's copy, which holds only in-frame ones; the method was immunoSEQ multiplex PCR. Of 200,000 or so clones in the sample, approximately 78% were seen once. The sequenced sample was PBMCs. These receptors all come from a woman in her 40s in good health and CMV-seronegative. Both conserved end residues are part of each CDR3. A D gene is named only where the DNA matches it firmly. A clone size is listed for some rows: how often the clone was seen (once, few, many), or a class if it is expanded.

>TRBJ2-7|.|.|TRBV7-8
TGTGCCAGCAGCTTAGCGAAACAGGGAACCTACGAGCAGTACTTC
CASSLAKQGTYEQYF
>TRBJ2-2|.|.|TRBV10-1
TGCGCCAGCAGTCCAAACACCGGGGAGCTGTTTTTT
CASSPNTGELFF
>TRBJ1-1|.|.|TRBV6-5
TGTGCCAGCGAACAGAACACTGAAGCTTTCTTT
CASEQNTEAFF
>TRBJ1-1|.|.|TRBV9
TGTGCCAGCAGCGCCGGGGTGAACACTGAAGCTTTCTTT
CASSAGVNTEAFF
>TRBJ2-7|.|.|TRBV11-3
TGTGCCAGCAGCTTAAATGGGCTCGAGCAGTACTTC
CASSLNGLEQYF
>TRBJ1-5|.|TRBD1|TRBV27
TGTGCCAGCGGGGAACAGGGGAATAGCAATCAGCCCCAGCATTTT
CASGEQGNSNQPQHF
>TRBJ1-1|.|.|TRBV10-1
TGCGCCAGCAGTGAACAGGGATCCGGGAACACTGAAGCTTTCTTT
CASSEQGSGNTEAFF
>TRBJ1-1|.|.|TRBV28
TGTGCCAGCAGCGTAGTGCACACTGAAGCTTTCTTT
CASSVVHTEAFF
>TRBJ2-1|.|TRBD2|TRBV7-3
TGTGCCAGCAGGGCGACTAGCGGGGGGGGGTACAATGAGCAGTTCTTC
CASRATSGGGYNEQFF
>TRBJ2-7|.|.|TRBV6-5
TGTGCCAGCAGTTACTGGGGGGGGCGTATGGACGAGCAGTACTTC
CASSYWGGRMDEQYF
>TRBJ2-7|.|TRBD2|TRBV7-2
TGTGCCAGCAGCTTAGGCGGGACTAGGGGCGAGCAGTACTTC
CASSLGGTRGEQYF
>TRBJ1-1|.|TRBD1|TRBV27
TGTGCCAGCAGGAGTGAGACAGGGAAAGGCACTGAAGCTTTCTTT
CASRSETGKGTEAFF
>TRBJ1-1|.|TRBD1|TRBV19
TGTGCCAGCACAGGGGAGGTAGGATTGGCTCTCTTT
CASTGEVGLALF
>TRBJ1-4|.|TRBD1|TRBV5-1
TGCGCCAGCAGCGCAGGGGGATGGCCTAATGAAAAACTGTTTTTT
CASSAGGWPNEKLFF
>TRBJ2-3|.|.|TRBV30
TGTGCCTGGAGTGTAGGATCAGGGGTGACAGATACGCAGTATTTT
CAWSVGSGVTDTQYF
>TRBJ2-4|.|TRBD2|TRBV28
TGTGCCAGCAGTTCCCCGGGGGGGGCGAGCATTCAGTACTTC
CASSSPGGASIQYF
>TRBJ1-1|.|.|TRBV6-1
TGTGCCAGCAGTGAGGGCCCTGAAGCTTTCTTT
CASSEGPEAFF
>TRBJ2-7|.|TRBD2|TRBV30
TGTGCCTGGAGTGTAGGGCTAGCGGGATACGAGCAGTACTTC
CAWSVGLAGYEQYF
>TRBJ2-1|.|TRBD2|TRBV27
TGTGCCAGCAGACGTAGCGGGAGCTCCTACAATGAGCAGTTCTTC
CASRRSGSSYNEQFF
>TRBJ2-7|.|TRBD1|TRBV19
TGTGCCAGTAGTATAGTTCAGGGGGCGCCGGTCGAGCAGTACTTC
CASSIVQGAPVEQYF
>TRBJ1-2|few|.|TRBV19
TGTGCCAGTAGTCCGGGACAAACTGTGACCTATGGCTACACCTTC
CASSPGQTVTYGYTF
>TRBJ2-7|.|.|TRBV20-1
TGCAGTGCTAGAAGCTTCTACGAGCAGTACTTC
CSARSFYEQYF
>TRBJ2-2|.|TRBD2|TRBV5-4
TGTGCCAGCAGCCCCGGGACTAGCGGGAGCCCGAACACCGGGGAGCTGTTTTTT
CASSPGTSGSPNTGELFF
>TRBJ1-2|.|TRBD1|TRBV27
TGTGCCAGCAGTTCCTCGACAGGGAGGAACTATGGCTACACCTTC
CASSSSTGRNYGYTF
>TRBJ2-1|.|TRBD1|TRBV2
TGTGCCAGCAGGGAGTCGGGACAGGGCTATTGGCAGTTCTTC
CASRESGQGYWQFF
>TRBJ1-3|few|TRBD1|TRBV4-1
TGCGCCAGCAGCCGTGGGACAGCAAGCTCTGGAAACACCATATATTTT
CASSRGTASSGNTIYF
>TRBJ2-7|.|TRBD1|TRBV5-5
TGTGCCAGCAGCTATGCCGGGACAGTCTACGAGCAGTACTTC
CASSYAGTVYEQYF
>TRBJ2-4|.|.|TRBV27
TGTGCCAGCAGTTCCACAGGGTCCAAAAACATTCAGTACTTC
CASSSTGSKNIQYF
>TRBJ1-2|.|TRBD1|TRBV2
TGTGCCAGCAGTGTCGGCGGGACAGGGGGGTATGGCTACACCTTC
CASSVGGTGGYGYTF
>TRBJ2-7|.|.|TRBV7-9
TGTGCCAGCAGCTTGATCAGGGGCTACGAGCAGTACTTC
CASSLIRGYEQYF
>TRBJ2-1|few|TRBD1|TRBV7-2
TGTGCCAGCAGCTACGACAGGGGACCCTACAATGAGCAGTTCTTC
CASSYDRGPYNEQFF
>TRBJ1-5|few|TRBD1|TRBV2
TGTGCCAGCAGTGCCAGGACAGGGGAATATGATCAGCCCCAGCATTTT
CASSARTGEYDQPQHF
>TRBJ1-1|once|.|TRBV18
TGTGCCAGCTCCCTGGACAGATCCACTGAAGCTTTCTTT
CASSLDRSTEAFF
>TRBJ2-7|.|TRBD2|TRBV6-5
TGTGCCAGCATCCTCCCGGGACTAGCGAGGTACGAGCAGTACTTC
CASILPGLARYEQYF
>TRBJ2-7|.|TRBD2|TRBV29-1
TGCAGCGTCCGACTAGCGGGCTCCGAGCAGTACTTC
CSVRLAGSEQYF
>TRBJ2-1|.|.|TRBV9
TGTGCCAGCAGCGCCCAACCGGGGTCATACGTACGGGAGCAGTTCTTC
CASSAQPGSYVREQFF
>TRBJ2-5|once|TRBD1|TRBV7-7
TGTGCCAGCAGCGCAACAGGGGGCGCGGGGACCCAGTACTTC
CASSATGGAGTQYF
>TRBJ2-3|.|TRBD1|TRBV7-6
TGTGCCAGCAGCCCGTACCCGGGACAGGGGGCGTTGGATACGCAGTATTTT
CASSPYPGQGALDTQYF
>TRBJ1-5|.|.|TRBV10-2
TGCGCCAGCAGCCACACAGTCGATAGCAATCAGCCCCAGCATTTT
CASSHTVDSNQPQHF
>TRBJ2-1|.|.|TRBV6-1
TGTGCCAGCAGTAGTATCAGAGGTGAGCAGTTCTTC
CASSSIRGEQFF
>TRBJ1-1|few|.|TRBV2
TGTGCCAGCAGTTTGCTCGGGGGAAACACTGAAGCTTTCTTT
CASSLLGGNTEAFF
>TRBJ2-7|.|.|TRBV19
TGTGCCAGTACCTCCCGGGTGGGGAGCTACGAGCAGTACTTC
CASTSRVGSYEQYF
>TRBJ2-1|.|TRBD1|TRBV7-9
TGTGCCAGCAGCCTCGGACAGGGGGCATACAATGAGCAGTTCTTC
CASSLGQGAYNEQFF
>TRBJ1-5|.|.|TRBV5-1
TGCGCCAGCAGCTTGATAGGGGATCAGCCCCAGCATTTT
CASSLIGDQPQHF
>TRBJ1-1|.|.|TRBV30
TGTGCCTGGGACGCCAGGGGACTGAACACTGAAGCTTTCTTT
CAWDARGLNTEAFF